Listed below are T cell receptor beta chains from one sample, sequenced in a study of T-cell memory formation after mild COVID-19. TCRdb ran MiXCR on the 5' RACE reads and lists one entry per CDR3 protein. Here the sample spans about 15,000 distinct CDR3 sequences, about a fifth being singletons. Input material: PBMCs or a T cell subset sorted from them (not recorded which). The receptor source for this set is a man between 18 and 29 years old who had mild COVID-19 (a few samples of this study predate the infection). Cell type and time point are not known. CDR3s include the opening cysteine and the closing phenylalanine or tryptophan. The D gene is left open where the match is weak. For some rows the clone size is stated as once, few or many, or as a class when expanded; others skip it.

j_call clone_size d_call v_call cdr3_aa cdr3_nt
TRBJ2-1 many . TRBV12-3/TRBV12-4 CASSFPDSLGNEQFF TGTGCCAGCAGTTTCCCGGACTCACTAGGGAATGAGCAGTTCTTC
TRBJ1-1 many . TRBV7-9 CASSLRGLGRTEAFF TGTGCCAGCAGCTTGCGGGGCCTCGGGCGCACTGAAGCTTTCTTT
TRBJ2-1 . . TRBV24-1 CATSDMGPTDEQFF TGTGCCACCAGTGATATGGGCCCGACAGATGAGCAGTTCTTC
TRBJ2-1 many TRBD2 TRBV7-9 CASSLGTSGGPNEQFF TGTGCCAGCAGCTTAGGGACTAGCGGGGGGCCTAATGAGCAGTTCTTC
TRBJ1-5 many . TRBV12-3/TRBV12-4 CASSLRSNQPQHF TGTGCCAGCAGTTTACGAAGCAATCAGCCCCAGCATTTT
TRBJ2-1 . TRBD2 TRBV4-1 CASTSTSDNDQFF TGCGCCAGCACCTCGACTAGCGACAATGATCAGTTCTTC
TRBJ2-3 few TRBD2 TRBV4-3 CASSVTSGVIHTQYF TGCGCCAGCAGCGTAACTAGCGGGGTGATCCATACGCAGTATTTT
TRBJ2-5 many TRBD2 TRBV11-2 CASSLGWLAGPAGTQYF TGTGCCAGCAGCTTAGGTTGGCTAGCGGGGCCGGCGGGGACCCAGTACTTC
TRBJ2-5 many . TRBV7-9 CASSPGKETQYF TGTGCCAGCAGCCCCGGTAAAGAGACCCAGTACTTC
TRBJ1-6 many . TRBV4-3 CASSLRDRSPHSPLHF TGCGCCAGCAGCCTGAGGGACCGATCCCCGCATTCACCCCTCCACTTT
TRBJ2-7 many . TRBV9 CASSPTNTGRVEQYF TGTGCCAGCAGCCCTACGAACACAGGGCGGGTCGAGCAGTACTTC
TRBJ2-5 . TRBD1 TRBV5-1 CASSHGQGMETQYF TGCGCCAGCAGCCATGGACAGGGGATGGAGACCCAGTACTTC
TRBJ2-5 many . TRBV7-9 CASSPRGRETQYF TGTGCCAGCAGTCCGAGGGGCCGGGAGACCCAGTACTTC
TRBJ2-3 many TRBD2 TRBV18 CASSLSSGTSTDTQYF TGTGCCAGCTCACTATCTAGCGGAACTAGCACAGATACGCAGTATTTT
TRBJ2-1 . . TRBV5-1 CASSLASGNHNEQFF TGCGCCAGCAGCTTGGCCTCAGGGAATCACAATGAGCAGTTCTTC
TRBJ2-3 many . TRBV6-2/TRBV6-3 CASSSGLVMFTDTQYF TGTGCCAGCAGTTCCGGCCTCGTGATGTTCACAGATACGCAGTATTTT
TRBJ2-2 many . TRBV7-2 CASSSLPGTAGELFF TGTGCCAGCAGCTCTCTCCCAGGAACCGCCGGGGAGCTGTTTTTT
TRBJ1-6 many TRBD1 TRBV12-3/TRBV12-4 CASEKTGSYNSPLHF TGTGCCAGCGAGAAGACAGGGTCCTATAATTCACCCCTCCACTTT
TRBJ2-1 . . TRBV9 CASSEGVGSYNEQFF TGTGCCAGCAGCGAAGGGGTTGGGTCCTACAATGAGCAGTTCTTC
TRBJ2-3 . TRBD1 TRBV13 CASSSRQGVGTDTQYF TGTGCCAGCAGCTCCCGACAGGGGGTGGGCACAGATACGCAGTATTTT
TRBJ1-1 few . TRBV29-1 CSVSGGIEAFF TGCAGCGTCTCTGGGGGGATTGAAGCTTTCTTT
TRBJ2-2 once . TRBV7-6 CASSPRQATNTGELFF TGTGCCAGCAGCCCCAGACAGGCCACGAACACCGGGGAGCTGTTTTTT
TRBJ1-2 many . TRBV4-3 CASSQGIYRRYGYTF TGCGCCAGCAGCCAAGGAATCTACCGGCGCTATGGCTACACCTTC
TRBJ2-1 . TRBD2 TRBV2 CASSIAGGQDEQFF TGTGCCAGCAGTATAGCGGGGGGGCAGGATGAGCAGTTCTTC
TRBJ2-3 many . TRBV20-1 CSARDYTFGTDTQYF TGCAGTGCTAGAGATTACACATTCGGCACAGATACGCAGTATTTT
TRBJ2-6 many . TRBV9 CASSEAGTPSGANVLTF TGTGCCAGCAGTGAGGCCGGGACACCGTCTGGGGCCAACGTCCTGACTTTC
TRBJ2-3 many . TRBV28 CASSPVDGAGTQYF TGTGCCAGCAGTCCAGTAGACGGGGCTGGTACGCAGTATTTT
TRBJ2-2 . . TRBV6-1 CASIQGNTGELFF TGTGCCAGCATACAGGGAAACACCGGGGAGCTGTTTTTT
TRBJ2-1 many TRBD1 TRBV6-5 CASSRDRGLSYNEQFF TGTGCCAGCAGTCGGGACAGGGGGCTCTCCTACAATGAGCAGTTCTTC
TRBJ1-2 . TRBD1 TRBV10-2 CASLGQAANYGYTF TGCGCCAGCCTCGGACAGGCCGCTAACTATGGCTACACCTTC
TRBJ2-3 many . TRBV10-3 CAISDPGSTDTQYF TGTGCCATCAGTGATCCGGGTAGCACAGATACGCAGTATTTT
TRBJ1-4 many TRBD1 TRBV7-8 CASSPDRVSNEKLFF TGTGCCAGCAGCCCTGACAGGGTATCTAATGAAAAACTGTTTTTT
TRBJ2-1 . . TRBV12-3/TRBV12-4 CASSFNTLEQFF TGTGCCAGCAGTTTTAACACGCTAGAGCAGTTCTTC
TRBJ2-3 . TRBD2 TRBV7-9 CASSPVAGVDTQYF TGTGCCAGCAGCCCAGTAGCGGGAGTGGATACGCAGTATTTT
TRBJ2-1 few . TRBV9 CASSVGLAIAYLYNEQFF TGTGCCAGCAGCGTCGGTCTAGCGATCGCCTACTTATACAATGAGCAGTTCTTC
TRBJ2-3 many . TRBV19 CASSIRGASTDTQYF TGTGCCAGTAGTATTCGGGGTGCTAGCACAGATACGCAGTATTTT
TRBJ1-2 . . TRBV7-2 CASSWDRGYTF TGTGCCAGCAGCTGGGACCGTGGCTACACCTTC
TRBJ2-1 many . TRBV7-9 CASSLAWGGNEQFF TGTGCCAGCAGCTTAGCATGGGGAGGAAATGAGCAGTTCTTC
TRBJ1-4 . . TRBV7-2 CASSSTRAGEKLFF TGTGCCAGCAGCTCCACAAGGGCGGGGGAAAAACTGTTTTTT
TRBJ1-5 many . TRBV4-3 CASSQDPADKLYSNQPQHF TGCGCCAGCAGCCAAGATCCGGCAGATAAACTTTATAGCAATCAGCCCCAGCATTTT
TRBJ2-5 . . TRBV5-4 CASSLAPGQETQYF TGTGCCAGCAGCTTGGCCCCAGGGCAAGAGACCCAGTACTTC
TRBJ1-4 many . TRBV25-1 CASTLRGEKLFF TGTGCCAGCACTCTGAGAGGGGAAAAACTGTTTTTT
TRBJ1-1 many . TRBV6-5 CASTPMGMGTEAFF TGTGCCAGCACCCCCATGGGGATGGGGACTGAAGCTTTCTTT
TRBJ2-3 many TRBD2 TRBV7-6 CASSLVLAGAGWADTQYF TGTGCCAGCAGCTTAGTCTTAGCGGGGGCTGGATGGGCAGATACGCAGTATTTT
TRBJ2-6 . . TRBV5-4 CASSLVKGGLGANVLTF TGTGCCAGCAGCTTGGTGAAGGGGGGGCTTGGGGCCAACGTCCTGACTTTC
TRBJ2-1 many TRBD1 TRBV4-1 CASSEEPGQGASYNEQFF TGCGCCAGCAGCGAAGAGCCAGGACAGGGGGCGTCCTACAATGAGCAGTTCTTC
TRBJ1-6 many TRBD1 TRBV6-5 CASSYWTGGNSPLHF TGTGCCAGCAGTTACTGGACAGGGGGAAATTCACCCCTCCACTTT
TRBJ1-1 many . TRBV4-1 CASSQYPPPNTEAFF TGCGCCAGCAGCCAATATCCACCGCCGAACACTGAAGCTTTCTTT
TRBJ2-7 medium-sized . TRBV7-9 CASSLARGKVAYEQYF TGTGCCAGCAGCTTAGCGCGAGGTAAAGTAGCCTACGAGCAGTACTTC
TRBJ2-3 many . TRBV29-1 CSVTLRGWDTQYF TGCAGCGTTACGTTGAGGGGTTGGGATACGCAGTATTTT
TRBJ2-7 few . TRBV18 CASSTHRVGREQYF TGTGCCAGCTCAACCCACAGGGTTGGCCGCGAGCAGTACTTC
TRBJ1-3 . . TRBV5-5 CASSPQMGGNTIYF TGTGCCAGCAGCCCCCAAATGGGTGGAAACACCATATATTTT
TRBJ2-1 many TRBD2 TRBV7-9 CASSPPGLAGAYNEQFF TGTGCCAGCAGCCCACCTGGACTAGCGGGGGCCTACAATGAGCAGTTCTTC
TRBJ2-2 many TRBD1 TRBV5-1 CASSGSPSTGAGELFF TGCGCCAGCAGCGGAAGCCCTTCGACAGGGGCCGGGGAGCTGTTTTTT
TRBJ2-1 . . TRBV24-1 CATSDLAGIGSEQFF TGTGCCACCAGTGATTTGGCAGGGATCGGTAGTGAGCAGTTCTTC